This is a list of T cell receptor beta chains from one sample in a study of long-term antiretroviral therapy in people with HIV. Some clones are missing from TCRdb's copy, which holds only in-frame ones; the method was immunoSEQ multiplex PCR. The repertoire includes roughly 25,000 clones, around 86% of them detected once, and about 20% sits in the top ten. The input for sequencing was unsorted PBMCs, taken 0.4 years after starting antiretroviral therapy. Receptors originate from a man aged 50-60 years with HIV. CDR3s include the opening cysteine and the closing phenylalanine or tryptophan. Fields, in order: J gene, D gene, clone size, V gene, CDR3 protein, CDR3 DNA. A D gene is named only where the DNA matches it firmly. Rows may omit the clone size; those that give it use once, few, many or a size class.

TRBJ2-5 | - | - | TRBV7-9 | CASSQEGGETQYF | TGTGCCAGCAGCCAGGAGGGTGGCGAGACCCAGTACTTC
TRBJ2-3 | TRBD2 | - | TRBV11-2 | CASSLRLAGTTDTQYF | TGTGCCAGCAGCCTTCGACTAGCGGGCACGACAGATACGCAGTATTTT
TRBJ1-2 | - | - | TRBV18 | CASSPTTGNGPNNGYTF | TGTGCCAGCTCACCTACAACAGGGAACGGCCCTAATAATGGCTACACCTTC
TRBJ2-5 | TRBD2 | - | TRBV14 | CASSPLRGGMGETQYF | TGTGCCAGCAGCCCCCTCCGGGGGGGGATGGGTGAGACCCAGTACTTC
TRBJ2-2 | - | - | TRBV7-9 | CASSRGTGELFF | TGTGCCAGCAGCCGCGGCACCGGGGAGCTGTTTTTT
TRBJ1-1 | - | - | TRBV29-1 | CSGSSFITEAFF | TGCAGCGGCTCCTCATTTATCACTGAAGCTTTCTTT
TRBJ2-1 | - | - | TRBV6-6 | CASTLLLYNEQFF | TGTGCCAGCACCCTACTACTTTACAATGAGCAGTTCTTC
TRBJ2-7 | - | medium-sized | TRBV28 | CASSLGVHYEQYF | TGTGCCAGCAGTTTGGGGGTGCACTACGAGCAGTACTTC
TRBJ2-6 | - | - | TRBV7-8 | CASSLVPGANVLTF | TGTGCCAGCAGCTTAGTTCCTGGGGCCAACGTCCTGACTTTC
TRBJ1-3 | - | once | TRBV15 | CATGRTSSGNTIYF | TGTGCCACCGGGAGGACTAGCTCTGGAAACACCATATATTTT
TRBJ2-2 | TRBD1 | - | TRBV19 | CASFFSEGGPGELFF | TGTGCCAGTTTTTTTTCCGAAGGGGGCCCCGGGGAGCTGTTTTTT
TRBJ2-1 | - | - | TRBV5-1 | CASSFYGQYNEQFF | TGCGCCAGCAGCTTCTACGGACAGTACAATGAGCAGTTCTTC
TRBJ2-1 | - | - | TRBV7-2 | CASSLGGAGNEQFF | TGTGCCAGCAGCTTAGGGGGGGCGGGCAATGAGCAGTTCTTC
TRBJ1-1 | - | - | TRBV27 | CASRAGWGTEAFF | TGTGCCAGCAGAGCGGGGTGGGGCACTGAAGCTTTCTTT
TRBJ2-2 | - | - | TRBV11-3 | CASSSYPNTGELFF | TGTGCCAGCAGCTCCTACCCCAACACCGGGGAGCTGTTTTTT
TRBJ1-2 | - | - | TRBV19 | CASSTANLDYGYTF | TGTGCCAGTAGTACTGCGAACCTAGACTATGGCTACACCTTC
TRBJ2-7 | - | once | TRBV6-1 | CASSEIWGAGEQYF | TGTGCCAGCAGTGAAATCTGGGGGGCCGGCGAGCAGTACTTC
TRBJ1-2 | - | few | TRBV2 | CASSEAGNYGYTF | TGTGCCAGCAGTGAGGCAGGGAACTATGGCTACACCTTC
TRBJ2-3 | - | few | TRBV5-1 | CASRLWVVSGNGTDTQYF | TGCGCCAGCAGACTTTGGGTCGTTTCGGGGAACGGCACAGATACGCAGTATTTT
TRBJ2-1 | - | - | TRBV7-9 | CASSLGLGLYNEQFF | TGTGCCAGCAGCTTAGGATTGGGACTTTACAATGAGCAGTTCTTC
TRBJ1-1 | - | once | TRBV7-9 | CASKRDTEAFF | TGTGCCAGTAAGCGGGACACTGAAGCTTTCTTT
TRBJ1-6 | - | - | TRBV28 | CASSFPGMRAPLGSLHF | TGTGCCAGCAGTTTCCCCGGGATGAGGGCCCCCTTAGGATCCCTCCACTTT
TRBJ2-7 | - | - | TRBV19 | CASSADAYEQYF | TGTGCCAGTAGTGCAGACGCCTACGAGCAGTACTTC
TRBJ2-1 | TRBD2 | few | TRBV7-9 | CASSLWTSSYNEQFF | TGTGCCAGCAGCCTTTGGACTAGCTCCTACAATGAGCAGTTCTTC
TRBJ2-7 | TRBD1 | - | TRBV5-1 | CASSSGTGYPYYEQYF | TGCGCCAGCAGCTCCGGGACAGGGTACCCTTACTACGAGCAGTACTTC
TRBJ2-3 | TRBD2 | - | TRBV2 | CASSLRGGSTDTQYF | TGTGCCAGCAGTCTCCGGGGGGGTAGCACAGATACGCAGTATTTT
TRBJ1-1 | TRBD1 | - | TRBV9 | CASSVGTGPNTEAFF | TGTGCCAGCAGCGTAGGGACAGGGCCAAACACTGAAGCTTTCTTT
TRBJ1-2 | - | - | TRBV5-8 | CASSRTGVGRYYGYTF | TGTGCCAGCAGCCGCACTGGAGTAGGGAGGTACTATGGCTACACCTTC
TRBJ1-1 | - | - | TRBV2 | CASRKGLGDPAFF | TGTGCCAGCAGAAAAGGGCTGGGGGACCCTGCTTTCTTT
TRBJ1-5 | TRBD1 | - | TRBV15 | CATSRVQDLGQGNSQPQHF | TGTGCCACCAGCAGAGTCCAAGACTTAGGACAGGGGAATTCTCAGCCCCAGCATTTT
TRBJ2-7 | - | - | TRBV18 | CASSPGRGSYEQYF | TGTGCCAGCTCACCCGGAAGGGGCTCCTACGAGCAGTACTTC
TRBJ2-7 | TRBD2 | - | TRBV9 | CASSGLGLAHEQYF | TGTGCCAGCAGTGGCCTGGGACTAGCCCACGAGCAGTACTTC
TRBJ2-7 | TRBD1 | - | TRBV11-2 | CASSLEGDSSYEQYF | TGTGCCAGCAGCTTAGAAGGGGACAGCTCCTACGAGCAGTACTTC
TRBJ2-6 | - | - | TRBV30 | CAWSVPGANVLTF | TGTGCCTGGAGTGTACCTGGGGCCAACGTCCTGACTTTC
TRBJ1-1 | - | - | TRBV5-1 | CASSLGHSPEAFF | TGCGCCAGCAGCTTGGGGCACTCGCCTGAAGCTTTCTTT
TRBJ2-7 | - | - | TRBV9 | CASSVEVHPYEQYF | TGTGCCAGCAGCGTTGAAGTTCACCCCTACGAGCAGTACTTC
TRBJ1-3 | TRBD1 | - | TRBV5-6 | CASSVGRGPGNTIYF | TGTGCCAGCAGCGTTGGAAGGGGGCCGGGAAACACCATATATTTT
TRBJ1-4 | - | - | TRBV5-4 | CASSPQRGEKLFF | TGTGCCAGCAGTCCCCAGCGGGGTGAAAAACTGTTTTTT
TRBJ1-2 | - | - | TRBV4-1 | CASSPSGTVNYGYTF | TGCGCCAGCAGCCCCTCCGGGACGGTTAACTATGGCTACACCTTC
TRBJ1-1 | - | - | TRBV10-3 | CALSAHEGTEAFF | TGTGCCCTGTCCGCCCACGAGGGCACTGAAGCTTTCTTT
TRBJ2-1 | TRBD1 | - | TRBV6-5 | CASRGTGWDEQFF | TGTGCCTCCCGGGGGACAGGCTGGGATGAGCAGTTCTTC
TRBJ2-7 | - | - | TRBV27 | CASSLSGPYEQYF | TGTGCCAGCAGTTTATCCGGTCCCTACGAGCAGTACTTC